This passage covers 7 T cell receptor beta chains from one sample sequenced in a study of brain T cells in children with intractable seizures. Assay used: immunoSEQ multiplex PCR; TCRdb lists only in-frame clones, some missing. Of roughly 80,000 clones listed, under 95% were seen once; the top ten hold around 24%. Sequencing used peripheral blood, obtained at surgery. The receptor source for this set is a girl aged 2-10 years with Rasmussen encephalitis and intractable seizures.

The V gene is TRBV28, the J gene TRBJ2-3, with D possibly being TRBD2 (6 bases). This CDR3 spans 15 amino acids. Looked up from germline, CDR1 is MDHEN and CDR2 is SYDVKM. The V and J ends lost 2 bases and 1 base respectively, with 10 bases between them. The CDR3 DNA reads as TGTGCCAGCAGTTTAGGAGGGGCCGGCACAGATACGCAGTATTTT. It is translated as CASSLGGAGTDTQYF.

This chain links TRBV2 with TRBJ1-2, with 9 bases lining up with TRBD1. J lost 3 bases, V lost 0 bases, and 2 bases had no gene match. Looked up from germline, CDR1 is SNHLY and CDR2 is FYNNEI. The CDR3 runs 15 residues. The CDR3, as DNA: TGTGCCAGCAGTGAAGCGCGACAGGGGGACTATGGCTACACCTTC. Translating gives CASSEARQGDYGYTF. The variable domain in full, completed from reference TRBV2 and TRBJ1-2, reads EPEVTQTPSHQVTQMGQEVILRCVPISNHLYFYWYRQILGQKVEFLVSFYNNEISEKSEIFDDQFSVERPDGSNFTLKIRSTKLEDSAMYFCASSEARQGDYGYTFGSGTRLTVV.

This clone was recorded many times. The CDR3 sequence is CASSLGGGVTYNEQFF. The CDR3, as DNA: TGTGCCAGCAGTTTGGGGGGAGGCGTTACCTACAATGAGCAGTTCTTC. The chain joins TRBV6-5 to TRBJ2-1; a weak D match, TRBD2 (6 bases). The CDR3 covers 16 residues. Trimming took off 4 bases at V and 2 bases at J, with 15 bases between the two ends. Looked up from germline, CDR1 is MNHEY and CDR2 is SVGAGI.

The rearrangement joins TRBV19 to TRBJ2-7; D possibly corresponds to TRBD1 (6 bases). Germline V gives CDR1 LNHDA, CDR2 SQIVND (reference sequence). The CDR3 consists of 15 residues. Trimming took 5 bases from V and 1 from J, leaving 15 bases between them. Written as DNA, the CDR3 is TGTGCCAGTAGTTCCAGACAGGAAGAATCCTACGAGCAGTACTTC. Translating gives CASSSRQEESYEQYF. The full variable domain, in which reference TRBV19 and TRBJ2-7 provide the parts outside the CDR3, is DGGITQSPKYLFRKEGQNVTLSCEQNLNHDAMYWYRQDPGQGLRLIYYSQIVNDFQKGDIAEGYSVSREKKESFPLTVTSAQKNPTAFYLCASSSRQEESYEQYFGPGTRLTVT.

V usage is TRBV7-9 and J usage is TRBJ1-1, with 8 nucleotides matching TRBD1. The junction had 5 bases not matched to a gene; V was cut back by 1 base and J by 7 bases. Germline CDR1 is SEHNR and CDR2 is FQNEAQ (reference sequence). The length of the CDR3 is 14 residues. This CDR3 reads CASSLGTGGGEAFF. The CDR3 nucleotides read TGTGCCAGCAGCTTAGGCACAGGGGGGGGTGAAGCTTTCTTT.

The chain couples TRBV3-1 (or the pseudogene TRBV3-2) to TRBJ1-2; D is uncertain. The CDR3 covers 16 residues. The germline V gene encodes CDR1 LGHDT and CDR2 YNNKEL (reference sequence). V was clipped by 2 bases and J by 8 bases, with 21 bases between them. CDR3: CASSQRGAIVNLGYTF. DNA of the CDR3: TGTGCCAGCAGCCAACGTGGCGCCATAGTAAACCTGGGCTACACCTTC.

The V call is TRBV19, the J call TRBJ2-7; 9 positions match TRBD2. This CDR3 region has 15 residues. Trimming at V came to 3 bases and at J to 5 bases, leaving 8 bases not matched to a gene. CDR1 is LNHDA and CDR2 is SQIVND in the germline V gene (reference sequence). CDR3 in DNA: TGTGCCAGTAGTATCCGGCTAGCGGGGACCGACGAGCAGTACTTC. Its translation is CASSIRLAGTDEQYF.